The present T cell receptor beta chain was sequenced within a study of glioma-infiltrating T cells. Points from the study as a whole: Only very few CDR3 sequences appeared in both tissue and blood. Above-expected tissue-blood divergence occurred in all gliomas, most in low-grade ones.

As concerns this clonotype: What it binds is unknown.

Using RNA template, CDR3s of TCR alpha and beta were amplified with iRepertoire arm-PCR. Tissue mRNA or PBMC total RNA, roughly 90-450 ng, went into one-step reverse transcription and amplification. TCRdb recomputed calls from the multiplex PCR reads with MiXCR, one row per CDR3 protein. The sample has around 180,000 distinct CDR3 sequences, more than 35% seen once. The sequencing input was glioma tissue, nonneoplastic brain tissue, or PBMCs (not recorded which). This TCR derives from a human donor with low-grade glioma or glioblastoma, undergoing nonglioma brain surgery, or in good health (not recorded which).

The CDR3 nucleotides are TGCAGCGTTGAAAGCGCGGCTAGCGGGAGGGGATGGTACCAAGAGACCCAGTACTTC. Translated: CSVESAASGRGWYQETQYF. The rearrangement uses TRBV29-1 and TRBJ2-5; TRBD2 matches 12 bases. Per germline, CDR1 SQVTM and CDR2 ANQGSEA. The CDR3 sequence is 19 residues long. J lost 0 bases, V lost 2 bases, and 13 bases had no gene match.